The clone carrying this T cell receptor (beta chain) was counted a few times. The sample originates from a study of early T cells in non-severe SARS-CoV-2 infection. The CDR3 length is 17 residues. CDR1 MNHNY and CDR2 SVGAGI come from the germline V gene (reference sequence). Trimming cost V 5 bases and J 4 bases, with 23 bases left between them. One entry per CDR3 protein results from TCRdb running MiXCR on the 5' RACE reads. The sample holds 30,000 to 40,000 distinct CDR3 sequences; approximately 7.1% are singletons and the top ten take around an eighth. The clonotype was recovered from an adult who was a healthcare worker with PCR-confirmed SARS-CoV-2 infection or an uninfected control (not recorded which). This specimen consisted of whole blood, obtained at baseline. The J gene is TRBJ2-5, the V gene TRBV6-6; D possibly corresponds to TRBD1 (6 bases). The chain's CDR3 is CASSPSRGQSGRETQYF. CDR3 coding DNA: TGTGCCAGCAGTCCCTCACGCGGACAGTCGGGGAGAGAGACCCAGTACTTC.